The clone carrying this T cell receptor (beta chain) was seen more than once but under ten times. The antigen is undetermined. TCRdb recomputed calls from the reads with MiXCR, one row per CDR3 protein. This table has a few hundred thousand distinct CDR3 sequences, approximately 40% appearing once. This entry comes from a study of T cell repertoires in cytomegalovirus infection. V was clipped by 5 bases and J by 0 bases, with 13 bases between them. There are 15 residues in the CDR3. The germline V gene has CDR1 SGHVS and CDR2 FNYEAQ. The chain employs TRBV7-6 and TRBJ1-1, with a possible D match to TRBD1 (5 bases). The TCR sequence derives from a human donor in good health (CMV status not recorded). Some clones in this sample may be carry-over from other donors' samples. The sample consisted of cultured PBMCs, taken from culture after CMV antigen stimulation. The CDR3 DNA sequence: TGTGCCAGCAGCCCCGGCGGGACTATGAACACTGAAGCTTTCTTT. Protein product: CASSPGGTMNTEAFF.